The 5 T cell receptor beta chains presented below share a single source sample, sequenced in a study of CD8+ T cells in alopecia areata. It was cDNA, reverse transcribed from extracted RNA, that served as the sequencing template. Clones were read by immunoSEQ multiplex PCR, and TCRdb kept only the in-frame ones, dropping some. The sample lists over 200,000 clones; 55% to 70% were seen once. This sample's treatment: oral pan-JAK inhibitor, 5-10 mg twice daily. The sequences come from CD4+ T cells sorted from blood, collected at week 4, from a patient treated with tofacitinib. Source of these receptors: a human donor with alopecia areata.

The CDR3 here is CATSRGWDGASGYTF. In nucleotides, the CDR3 is TGTGCCACCAGCAGAGGTTGGGACGGAGCTTCTGGCTACACCTTC. The genes are TRBV15 and TRBJ1-2; weak D call: TRBD1 (5 bases). Trimming removed 1 base at V and 7 bases at J, with 16 bases between. This CDR3 is built from 15 residues. The germline V gene encodes CDR1 LNHNV and CDR2 YYDKDF (reference sequence).

The rearrangement links TRBV5-1 to TRBJ1-5; 8 positions agree with TRBD1. The trim removed 4 bases at V and 2 bases at J, leaving 2 bases unmatched. The germline CDR1 and CDR2 sequences are SGHRS and YFSETQ. The CDR3 length is 14 residues. The chain's CDR3 is CASSQGAGNQPQHF. In nucleotides, the CDR3 is TGCGCCAGCAGCCAGGGGGCTGGCAATCAGCCCCAGCATTTT.

This clone appeared a few times. The J gene is TRBJ2-7, the V gene TRBV7-8; 8 bases are shared with TRBD2. In germline, CDR1 is SGHVS, CDR2 FQNEAQ. J was trimmed by 2 bases and V by 2 bases; bases with no gene match: 11. CDR3 size: 17 residues. The CDR3 is CASSLRGVGAGAYEQYF. The DNA for the CDR3 is TGTGCCAGCAGCTTACGAGGGGTCGGAGCGGGGGCCTACGAGCAGTACTTC.

V usage is TRBV6-5 and J usage is TRBJ2-3; TRBD2 is a possible D gene (6 bases). Germline V gene lookup returns CDR1 MNHEY and CDR2 SVGAGI. The CDR3 is 14 amino acids. Between the trimmed V and J ends, which lost 6 bases and 3 bases, there was a span of 13 bases. CDR3 coding DNA: TGTGCCAGCAGGCGTGGAGGGTTGACAGATACGCAGTATTTT. Translating gives CASRRGGLTDTQYF.

V gene TRBV5-4 combines with J gene TRBJ2-5; TRBD1 might be the D (5 bases). The V end was cut by 4 bases, the J end by 2 bases, with 15 bases between. The CDR3 runs 15 residues. In germline, CDR1 is SGHNT, CDR2 YYREEE (reference sequence). The CDR3 DNA reads as TGTGCCAGCAGCCCAACCTGGACAAATCAAGAGACCCAGTACTTC. It specifies CASSPTWTNQETQYF.